This T cell receptor beta chain was sequenced in a study of blood T cell repertoires in COVID-19. Across the study: The samples span acute and convalescent COVID-19 from the United States, Italy and Spain. Sample material is recorded as cDNA or gDNA derived from T cells, B-cell-depleted T cells, or PBMCs.

Original data processing: Estimation of nucleated cell counts was performed using reference gene primer amplification. Method: immunoSEQ multiplex PCR; TCRdb's copy keeps in-frame clones and lacks some. V, J and clone size were drawn from that table, and D and trimming were deduced from the DNA. The table has more than 150,000 clones, about nine tenths seen once. The CDR3 is 13 amino acids. The germline gives CDR1 SGHAT, CDR2 FQNNGV. V was pared by 4 bases and J by 5 bases, with 4 bases of the junction left unmatched. The chain employs TRBV11-2 and TRBJ1-1, with 7 bases identical to TRBD1. The specimen was peripheral blood. The TCR originated in a woman aged 70 to 79 with acute or convalescent COVID-19. The DNA of the CDR3 is TGTGCCAGCAGCTCCACAGGGGAGACTGAAGCTTTCTTT. Its protein product is CASSSTGETEAFF.